These T cell receptor beta chains were read from a single sample in a study of blood T cell repertoires in COVID-19. Profiling relied on immunoSEQ multiplex PCR, and the TCRdb table lists in-frame clones only, not all of them. The sample contains approximately 120,000 clones, around 81% of which appear only once. Sequenced input: peripheral blood. These receptors originate from a woman in her forties or fifties with acute or convalescent COVID-19. The CDR3 runs from the conserved cysteine through the conserved F or W. Fields, in order: J gene, D gene, clone size, V gene, CDR3 protein, CDR3 DNA. D genes are given only for firm matches. Where a row states a size, it is once, few, many or the class of an expanded clone; other rows omit it.

J gene: TRBJ2-3
D gene: TRBD2
clone size: .
V gene: TRBV5-5
CDR3 protein: CASSYGLAGPTDTQYF
CDR3 DNA: TGTGCCAGCAGCTACGGACTAGCGGGACCCACAGATACGCAGTATTTT

J gene: TRBJ2-5
D gene: TRBD2
clone size: .
V gene: TRBV7-2
CDR3 protein: CASSPGPGRAGETQYF
CDR3 DNA: TGTGCCAGCAGCCCCGGCCCCGGGAGGGCGGGGGAGACCCAGTACTTC

J gene: TRBJ1-1
D gene: .
clone size: .
V gene: TRBV28
CDR3 protein: CASSPAGRSGTEAFF
CDR3 DNA: TGTGCCAGCAGCCCCGCCGGCAGGTCCGGAACGGAAGCTTTCTTT

J gene: TRBJ1-1
D gene: .
clone size: once
V gene: TRBV28
CDR3 protein: CASSFLGVNTEAFF
CDR3 DNA: TGTGCCAGCAGTTTCCTCGGAGTGAACACTGAAGCTTTCTTT

J gene: TRBJ2-5
D gene: TRBD1
clone size: .
V gene: TRBV11-3
CDR3 protein: CASSSGQGETQYF
CDR3 DNA: TGTGCCAGCAGCTCCGGACAGGGAGAGACCCAGTACTTC

J gene: TRBJ2-1
D gene: TRBD2
clone size: once
V gene: TRBV10-3
CDR3 protein: CAISESRLEWRGGQFF
CDR3 DNA: TGTGCCATCAGTGAGTCGAGGCTCGAGTGGCGGGGGGGGCAGTTCTTC

J gene: TRBJ1-2
D gene: .
clone size: .
V gene: TRBV2
CDR3 protein: CASSESFPRYGYTF
CDR3 DNA: TGTGCCAGCAGTGAGAGTTTCCCGCGGTATGGCTACACCTTC

J gene: TRBJ1-2
D gene: TRBD1
clone size: few
V gene: TRBV7-2
CDR3 protein: CASSFIGTGAYGYTF
CDR3 DNA: TGTGCCAGCAGCTTCATCGGGACAGGGGCCTATGGCTACACCTTC

J gene: TRBJ2-7
D gene: TRBD2
clone size: once
V gene: TRBV28
CDR3 protein: CASSFLAGIVYEQYF
CDR3 DNA: TGTGCCAGCAGTTTTCTAGCGGGAATCGTCTACGAGCAGTACTTC

J gene: TRBJ2-1
D gene: TRBD2
clone size: .
V gene: TRBV24-1
CDR3 protein: CATSQAGDDWGQFF
CDR3 DNA: TGTGCCACCAGTCAAGCGGGGGATGATTGGGGGCAGTTCTTC

J gene: TRBJ1-5
D gene: .
clone size: few
V gene: TRBV24-1
CDR3 protein: CATSDESSNQPQHF
CDR3 DNA: TGTGCCACCAGTGACGAGAGTAGCAATCAGCCCCAGCATTTT

J gene: TRBJ1-2
D gene: .
clone size: .
V gene: TRBV9
CDR3 protein: CASSERTGRYGYTF
CDR3 DNA: TGTGCCAGCAGCGAACGAACAGGACGCTATGGCTACACCTTC

J gene: TRBJ1-6
D gene: .
clone size: .
V gene: TRBV9
CDR3 protein: CASSVFLDSPLHF
CDR3 DNA: TGTGCCAGCAGCGTATTTCTCGATTCACCCCTCCACTTT

J gene: TRBJ1-5
D gene: .
clone size: .
V gene: TRBV19
CDR3 protein: CASSMWSAGGGYSNQPQHF
CDR3 DNA: TGTGCCAGTAGTATGTGGTCGGCAGGAGGAGGTTATAGCAATCAGCCCCAGCATTTT

J gene: TRBJ1-2
D gene: .
clone size: .
V gene: TRBV18
CDR3 protein: CASSEGRTIDGYTF
CDR3 DNA: TGTGCCAGCTCAGAGGGGAGGACCATTGATGGCTACACCTTC

J gene: TRBJ2-2
D gene: TRBD2
clone size: .
V gene: TRBV7-9
CDR3 protein: CASSLGGHTGELFF
CDR3 DNA: TGTGCCAGCAGCCTGGGAGGGCACACCGGGGAGCTGTTTTTT

J gene: TRBJ2-2
D gene: TRBD2
clone size: .
V gene: TRBV2
CDR3 protein: CASSGTSGTGELFF
CDR3 DNA: TGTGCCAGCAGCGGGACTAGCGGCACCGGGGAGCTGTTTTTT

J gene: TRBJ1-2
D gene: .
clone size: .
V gene: TRBV27
CDR3 protein: CASSLQEAF
CDR3 DNA: TGTGCCAGCAGTTTACAAGAGGCCTTC

J gene: TRBJ2-1
D gene: TRBD2
clone size: .
V gene: TRBV18
CDR3 protein: CASSPAELAGGDEQFF
CDR3 DNA: TGTGCCAGCTCACCCGCGGAGCTAGCGGGGGGCGATGAGCAGTTCTTC

J gene: TRBJ2-2
D gene: TRBD2
clone size: .
V gene: TRBV19
CDR3 protein: CASIRTIAGSTGELFF
CDR3 DNA: TGTGCCAGTATCCGGACTATAGCGGGGAGCACCGGGGAGCTGTTTTTT

J gene: TRBJ2-5
D gene: TRBD2
clone size: .
V gene: TRBV30
CDR3 protein: CASTSGGQETQYF
CDR3 DNA: TGTGCCTCGACTAGCGGAGGGCAAGAGACCCAGTACTTC

J gene: TRBJ2-1
D gene: .
clone size: .
V gene: TRBV6-6
CDR3 protein: CASRPRDFSYNEQFF
CDR3 DNA: TGTGCCAGCAGGCCCCGGGACTTCTCCTACAATGAGCAGTTCTTC

J gene: TRBJ1-1
D gene: .
clone size: .
V gene: TRBV7-9
CDR3 protein: CASSWAGSSEAFF
CDR3 DNA: TGTGCCAGCAGCTGGGCAGGGTCTTCAGAAGCTTTCTTT

J gene: TRBJ2-3
D gene: TRBD2
clone size: .
V gene: TRBV7-9
CDR3 protein: CASSITSVSTDTQYF
CDR3 DNA: TGTGCCAGCAGCATCACTAGCGTTAGCACAGATACGCAGTATTTT

J gene: TRBJ2-2
D gene: .
clone size: .
V gene: TRBV12-3/TRBV12-4
CDR3 protein: CASSFDTWGELFF
CDR3 DNA: TGTGCCAGCAGTTTTGACACCTGGGGGGAGCTGTTTTTT

J gene: TRBJ2-2
D gene: TRBD2
clone size: .
V gene: TRBV28
CDR3 protein: CASSTSGRTGELFF
CDR3 DNA: TGTGCCAGCAGTACTAGCGGGAGAACCGGGGAGCTGTTTTTT

J gene: TRBJ1-1
D gene: .
clone size: .
V gene: TRBV19
CDR3 protein: CASSTLAVDTEAFF
CDR3 DNA: TGTGCCAGTAGTACCCTCGCGGTGGACACTGAAGCTTTCTTT

J gene: TRBJ2-6
D gene: .
clone size: .
V gene: TRBV9
CDR3 protein: CASSPGAGANVLTF
CDR3 DNA: TGTGCCAGCAGCCCAGGGGCTGGGGCCAACGTCCTGACTTTC

J gene: TRBJ1-5
D gene: .
clone size: .
V gene: TRBV7-9
CDR3 protein: CASSLRDTGEPQHF
CDR3 DNA: TGTGCCAGCAGTCTACGGGACACTGGAGAGCCCCAGCATTTT